These 26 T cell receptor beta chains originate from one sample sequenced in a study of cytotoxic CD8 clonotypes in ibrutinib-treated CLL. Libraries were prepared by immunoSEQ multiplex PCR; TCRdb keeps only in-frame clonotypes and omits some of them. Of approximately 160,000 clones listed, roughly 84% are singletons. Sequenced here: PBMCs, sampled at disease progression, from a patient treated with ibrutinib. These receptors were taken from a human donor with chronic lymphocytic leukemia.

V gene TRBV7-6 combines with J gene TRBJ2-5, with 7 bases lining up with TRBD1. CDR3 length: 18 residues. Per germline, CDR1 SGHVS and CDR2 FNYEAQ. The J segment lost 0 bases and the V segment lost 2 bases, leaving 12 bases of the junction unmatched. The DNA of the CDR3 is TGTGCCAGCAGCTTACTAGGACAGGTCGGAGAGTACCAAGAGACCCAGTACTTC. Translating gives CASSLLGQVGEYQETQYF.

The chain's CDR3 is CASSIGLAGGVNNEQFF. Written as DNA, the CDR3 is TGTGCCAGTAGTATAGGACTAGCGGGAGGTGTAAACAATGAGCAGTTCTTC. The rearrangement links TRBV19 to TRBJ2-1; TRBD2 aligns across 13 bases. This CDR3 region has 17 residues. CDR1 and CDR2 (germline): LNHDA, SQIVND (reference sequence). V shed 1 base, J shed 5 bases, and the junction held 5 bases outside the gene matches.

The chain couples TRBV7-2 to TRBJ1-1; TRBD1 is a possible D gene (5 bases). The germline gives CDR1 SGHTA, CDR2 FQGNSA. The CDR3 consists of 13 residues. V shed 3 bases and J shed 8 bases, with 13 bases lying between them. CDR3 protein: CASSFGRAGEAFF. The CDR3 DNA follows: TGTGCCAGCAGCTTCGGCAGGGCGGGAGAAGCTTTCTTT.

This chain joins TRBV6-5 and TRBJ2-3, with 8 bases that match TRBD2. The CDR3 loop spans 15 amino acids. With V trimmed by 5 bases and J by 3 bases, 7 bases remained unmatched. CDR1 and CDR2 (germline): MNHEY, SVGAGI. CDR3 coding DNA: TGTGCCAGCAGTGCCTTCGGGAGGGTTACAGATACGCAGTATTTT. This encodes CASSAFGRVTDTQYF.

The rearrangement links TRBV19 to TRBJ1-1, with 11 bases aligning to TRBD1. Trimming removed 4 bases from V and 5 bases from J; junction bases left unmatched: 6. This CDR3 has 15 residues. Looked up from germline, CDR1 is LNHDA and CDR2 is SQIVND (reference sequence). The CDR3 reads CASSTSGTGGTEAFF. CDR3 nucleotides: TGTGCCAGTAGTACCTCCGGGACAGGGGGTACTGAAGCTTTCTTT.

On this clone itself: The same CDR3 also results from other DNA sequences found in this sample. The CDR3, as DNA: TGTGCCAGCTCACCACTGCAGGGTGACACTGAAGCTTTCTTT. Residues: CASSPLQGDTEAFF. This chain uses TRBV18 with TRBJ1-1; D may be TRBD1 (5 bases). Germline CDR1 is KGHSH and CDR2 is LQKENI. The CDR3 length is 14 residues. Trimming shortened V by 1 base and J by 3 bases, and 9 bases separated the two germline ends.

The chain links TRBV19 to TRBJ2-7; unclear D gene. Germline V lookup: CDR1 LNHDA, CDR2 SQIVND (reference sequence). This CDR3 comprises 13 residues. Trimming stripped 3 bases from V and 3 bases from J, with 9 bases between. The CDR3 is CASSIEARYEQYF. The CDR3, as DNA: TGTGCCAGTAGTATTGAGGCCCGCTACGAGCAGTACTTC.

This sequence joins TRBV5-6 and TRBJ1-4; D is unresolved. The germline CDR1 and CDR2 sequences are SGHDT and YYEEEE. Trimming left V 3 bases short and J 7 bases short, with 7 bases between. This CDR3 is built from 12 residues. DNA for the CDR3: TGTGCCAGCAGCTCCGAGATTGAAAAACTGTTTTTT. Amino acids: CASSSEIEKLFF.

J is TRBJ1-1 and V is TRBV10-1, with no clear D. V was cut by 3 bases and J by 1 base, with 6 bases left in between. Per germline, CDR1 WNHNN and CDR2 SYGVQD (reference sequence). This CDR3 has 13 residues. The CDR3 region has the DNA TGCGCCAGCAGTGAAGTGCAGAACACTGAAGCTTTCTTT. Amino acids: CASSEVQNTEAFF.

The chain is built from TRBV5-4 and TRBJ2-5, with a tentative D call TRBD2 (6 bases). Trimming shortened V by 4 bases and J by 5 bases, and 15 bases separated the two germline ends. The CDR3 runs 14 residues. CDR1 and CDR2 from the germline V gene are SGHNT and YYREEE (reference sequence). CDR3 amino acids: CASSPEGIRETQYF. CDR3 DNA: TGTGCCAGCAGCCCGGAGGGAATCCGGGAGACCCAGTACTTC.

The chain combines TRBV11-3 with TRBJ2-6; 12 bases map to TRBD1. Germline-derived CDR1 and CDR2 are SGHNT and YENEEA. CDR3 length equals 18 residues. J lost 0 bases, V lost 3 bases, and 3 bases had no gene match. In nucleotides, the CDR3 is TGTGCCAGCAGCTTGGGACAGGGGGCCCCCTCTGGGGCCAACGTCCTGACTTTC. As protein: CASSLGQGAPSGANVLTF.

The chain joins TRBV27 to TRBJ2-5; TRBD1 aligns across 7 bases. J gave up 3 bases and V 6 bases, and 4 bases lay outside the gene matches. This CDR3 region has 13 residues. Germline V CDR1 and CDR2: MNHEY, SMNVEV (reference sequence). In DNA, the CDR3 is TGTGCCAGCAGAAGACAGGGAGAAGAGACCCAGTACTTC. Amino acids: CASRRQGEETQYF.

The chain has TRBV27 and TRBJ1-2; D unresolved. Germline V CDR1 and CDR2: MNHEY, SMNVEV (reference sequence). Trimming removed 2 bases at V and 0 bases at J, with 7 bases between. This CDR3 is 14 amino acids long. CDR3 sequence reads: CASSLGGPNYGYTF. The CDR3 coding sequence is TGTGCCAGCAGTTTAGGAGGACCTAACTATGGCTACACCTTC.

The chain combines TRBV19 with TRBJ1-1, with a tentative D call TRBD1 (5 bases). Germline values: CDR1 LNHDA, CDR2 SQIVND (reference sequence). CDR3 length: 13 residues. V shed 5 bases and J shed 2 bases, with 9 bases lying between them. Here the CDR3 reads CASSEGPNTEAFF. CDR3 nucleotide sequence: TGTGCCAGTAGTGAGGGACCCAACACTGAAGCTTTCTTT.

The chain links TRBV5-1 to TRBJ2-5, with D unresolved. The CDR3 covers 15 residues. The V end lost 4 bases, the J end lost 3 bases, and 16 bases lay between the germline ends. Per germline, CDR1 SGHRS and CDR2 YFSETQ. The CDR3 DNA reads TGCGCCAGCAGCCAAAGGACGGGCAACGAAGAGACCCAGTACTTC. Amino acid sequence: CASSQRTGNEETQYF.

The rearrangement uses TRBV6-1 and TRBJ1-2; TRBD1 matches 9 bases. The germline V gene has CDR1 MNHNS and CDR2 SASEGT. The CDR3 contains 13 residues. After removal of 7 bases from V and 6 bases from J, the junction contained 6 bases not matched to a gene. In nucleotides, the CDR3 is TGTGCCAGCACATTTACAGGGGGCAATGGCTACACCTTC. It translates to CASTFTGGNGYTF.

This clone was detected only once. This chain joins TRBV12-5 and TRBJ2-1; D gene ambiguous. This CDR3 contains 13 residues. CDR1 and CDR2 (germline): LGHNT, FRNRAP. Deletions cut 4 bases from V and 2 bases from J, with 6 bases between. CDR3 nucleotides: TGTGCTAGTGGTTCAGAGGCCTACAATGAGCAGTTCTTC. This sequence encodes CASGSEAYNEQFF.

CDR3 loop: CASSLTGGRDRETYEQYF. The DNA for the CDR3 is TGCGCCAGCAGCCTCACCGGAGGCCGGGACAGGGAAACCTACGAGCAGTACTTC. This chain links TRBV5-1 with TRBJ2-7; TRBD1 matches 9 bases. Trimming removed 4 bases from V and 2 bases from J; junction bases left unmatched: 16. Germline assignment: CDR1 SGHRS and CDR2 YFSETQ. The CDR3 consists of 18 residues.

The sample holds one count of this clone. The chain is built from TRBV29-1 and TRBJ2-7; D unresolved. Germline CDR1 reads SQVTM; CDR2 reads ANQGSEA. Trimming left V 4 bases short and J 5 bases short, with 18 bases between. The CDR3 loop spans 14 amino acids. Here the CDR3 reads CSVGRSTRSHEQYF. In DNA, the CDR3 is TGCAGCGTTGGTCGCAGCACCAGGAGTCACGAGCAGTACTTC.

The J gene is TRBJ2-7, the V gene TRBV9; the D is unclear. Per germline, CDR1 SGDLS and CDR2 YYNGEE. The CDR3 totals 13 residues. The germline V and J ends were trimmed by 4 bases and 0 bases, with 8 bases remaining between them. The CDR3 coding sequence is TGTGCCAGCAGCCTGAGCCTCTCCTACGAGCAGTACTTC. Translation: CASSLSLSYEQYF.

The chain recombines TRBV29-1 with TRBJ2-7; D gene unclear. The germline CDR1 and CDR2 sequences are SQVTM and ANQGSEA. Trimming pared 4 bases from V and 3 bases from J, leaving 19 bases between. This CDR3 has 15 amino acids. The CDR3 reads CSVVKLAIGNYEQYF. The CDR3 region has the DNA TGCAGCGTTGTTAAGTTAGCCATCGGAAACTACGAGCAGTACTTC.

This chain joins TRBV9 and TRBJ1-1; D remains ambiguous. This CDR3 has 12 residues. Germline V gene sequence: CDR1 SGDLS, CDR2 YYNGEE. V was pared by 4 bases and J by 8 bases, with 12 bases between. The DNA for the CDR3 is TGTGCCAGCAGCCCAGGTGAGGCGGAAGCTTTCTTT. This gives the protein CASSPGEAEAFF.

The gene calls are TRBV27 and TRBJ2-3; D gene ambiguous. The CDR3 runs 13 residues. Germline V gene data show CDR1 as MNHEY and CDR2 as SMNVEV (reference sequence). Trimming stripped 3 bases from V and 2 bases from J, with 6 bases between. The chain's CDR3 is CASSLTHTDTQYF. Written as DNA, the CDR3 is TGTGCCAGCAGTTTGACTCACACAGATACGCAGTATTTT.

The chain is built from TRBV5-1 and TRBJ1-1; 8 nucleotides agree with TRBD1. V dropped 5 bases and J dropped 5; count of bases not matched to a gene: 8. CDR1 is SGHRS, CDR2 YFSETQ, per germline. The CDR3 covers 14 residues. In nucleotides, the CDR3 is TGCGCCAGCAGACCACCCGGGACAGGAACTGAAGCTTTCTTT. Encoded protein: CASRPPGTGTEAFF. Using reference TRBV5-1 and TRBJ1-1 for the parts outside the CDR3, the full variable domain is KAGVTQTPRYLIKTRGQQVTLSCSPISGHRSVSWYQQTPGQGLQFLFEYFSETQRNKGNFPGRFSGRQFSNSRSEMNVSTLELGDSALYLCASRPPGTGTEAFFGQGTRLTVV.

This rearrangement joins TRBV5-1 to TRBJ2-1, with 8 bases fitting TRBD2. This CDR3 region has 15 residues. V lost 5 bases, J lost 7 bases, and 11 bases stayed unmatched. Germline V lookup: CDR1 SGHRS, CDR2 YFSETQ. This chain's CDR3 is CASRAGTSPLNEQFF. The CDR3, as DNA: TGCGCCAGCAGGGCCGGGACTAGTCCTTTAAATGAGCAGTTCTTC.

Concerning this clone itself: One end of the junction varies from germline; a read error may be responsible. Other DNA sequences in the same sample also yield this CDR3. The chain carries TRBV6-6 and TRBJ2-7; 8 bases map to TRBD2. The CDR3 loop spans 15 amino acids. Germline loops: CDR1 MNHNY, CDR2 SVGAGI (reference sequence). As DNA, the CDR3 is TGTGCTAGCAGTTACTCGACAACAGCGGGAGCCGAGCAGTACTTC. It encodes CASSYSTTAGAEQYF.